This T cell receptor beta chain was sequenced in a study of shared clonotypes between healthy human individuals (dated by TCRdb to 2020 to 2021). About the study as a whole: A couple of women and a few men aged 18 to 49 years were included in the cohort. For each donor, CD4 naive and CD4 memory were each run on three plates, CD8 naive on two plates, and CD8 memory on one plate. The study deeply sequenced blood TCR repertoires of five healthy adults to estimate repertoire size and the extent of clonotype sharing between individuals. Different laboratories and diverse techniques were used to prepare libraries and sequence TCR repertoires, to increase sequencing depth and limit assay-specific biases. Leukapheresis yielded between about 0.9 and 9 billion PBMCs per donor. The research as a whole found: When several donors were compared, the shared fraction of clonotypes was about 5.5% for naive CD4, about 4% for naive CD8, about 2.4% for memory CD4, and 0.4% for memory CD8. Rarefaction of sorted-subset datasets indicated incomplete sequencing despite the large sequencing depth. Sampling was restricted to blood, and TCR repertoires in tissue are likely to differ from TCR repertoires in blood. Naive subsets generally had larger estimated clonotype richness than memory subsets. Because the study included a small number of donors, the genetic and exposure-history diversity represented was limited. Clonotypes shared by all four sorted-subset donors showed higher generation probabilities than non-shared clonotypes. Pairwise subsampling led to the expectation that sequencing depth would affect the degree of clonotype sharing among donors.

To note about this clone: This receptor's antigen is unknown. Base qualities are missing; no much larger clone stands one base away. The same CDR3 also results from other DNA sequences found in this sample.

Using the deep immunoSEQ assay, multiplex PCR amplified TCR CDR3 regions from genomic DNA. Genomic DNA extracted from each cell subset was distributed evenly over all wells of several immunoSEQ 96-well plates, and each plate served as one replicate. For sorted subsets, approximately 190 ng of genomic DNA, equivalent to 30,000 or so T cell genomes, went into each replicate PCR. Purified libraries were measured with a Qubit 3.0 fluorometer, size-checked on a Bioanalyzer 2100, and measured again with the KAPA Library Quantification kit. Every immunoSEQ 96-well plate was sequenced on a dedicated single-read 150-cycle Illumina NextSeq 550 flow cell. The paper's processing steps were these. Because the immunoSEQ output included only junctional sequences and no quality scores, the filtering could not be the same as the filtering used for full-length reads. To assign V/J genes and CDR3, sequences were annotated using PyIR, a Python wrapper for IgBLAST v1.9, with IMGT germline references. Reads were filtered out if the reads had weak V/J assignments (E-value above 1e-6), no CDR3, stop codons, out-of-frame junctions, or ambiguous translated residues. A V3J clonotype was defined by an identical inferred V gene, J gene, and CDR3 amino acid sequence. Percentage overlap between repertoires was calculated by dividing the number of shared unique clonotypes by the size of the smaller repertoire. RTK rarefaction, the Chao1 estimator, and Recon v2.1 estimates of unobserved clonotypes were used to assess repertoire richness. OLGA was used to compute generation probabilities for all TCRbeta clonotypes that the gDNA method yielded from a handful of donors. Imported from immuneACCESS, the table was reduced by TCRdb to in-frame sequences with V and J called. These copies leave out some clones; in studies compared against another copy, an unresolved V gene accounts for under half, and the cause of the remainder is not known. The DNA was the basis for D and trimming; V, J and clone size are from that table. This sample lists about 2.4 million clones; roughly 93% were detected once. Of the sample, 0.36% is held by the ten largest clones.

The donors were healthy, HIV-negative adults with no recently reported acute infections or vaccinations. All donors were Caucasian adults living in Nashville, Tennessee, USA. CD4+ T cells were enriched through magnetic negative selection, after which naive cells were positively selected on CD45RA and the remaining negative fraction served as the memory subset. After blood collection by leukapheresis, PBMCs were isolated using Ficoll-Histopaque density gradient centrifugation and then cryopreserved in the vapor phase of liquid nitrogen. Purity and quantity of every magnetically sorted T cell population were checked by analytical flow cytometry. Each sorted fraction had its genomic DNA isolated and then quantified by UV absorbance on a Nanodrop 2000c. CDR1 and CDR2 are drawn from the germline V gene: SGHRS, YFSETQ. V is cut back by 2 bases and J by 5 bases, with 4 bases in the junction unmatched. Spanning cysteine to phenylalanine, the CDR3 consists of 15 amino acids. Just the 45-base CDR3 DNA is kept, in frame starting at base 1.

The receptor's source is a man aged 18 to 30 in good health. Some clones in this sample may be carry-over from other donors' samples. Source material: naive CD4+ T cells from PBMCs. The cell subset or site label for this specimen denotes: CD45RA+ positively selected. This sequence uses TRBV5-1 and TRBJ2-1; 10 nucleotides in the junction match TRBD2. Read as DNA, the sequence is TGCGCCAGCAGCTTTGGAACTAGCGGGAACAATGAGCAGTTCTTC. This gives the protein CASSFGTSGNNEQFF. The full variable domain, completed from the reference TRBV5-1 and TRBJ2-1 proteins outside the CDR3, reads KAGVTQTPRYLIKTRGQQVTLSCSPISGHRSVSWYQQTPGQGLQFLFEYFSETQRNKGNFPGRFSGRQFSNSRSEMNVSTLELGDSALYLCASSFGTSGNNEQFFGPGTRLTVL.